This T cell receptor (beta chain) was documented in a study of T cells after yellow fever vaccination. Across the study: For low cell numbers, libraries were made with SMART-Seq v4 Ultra Low Input. Overall study findings and caveats: Post-booster reappearance was seen for most primary-vaccination clones (just under 97% CD4, 85% to 90% CD8). Repertoires obtained by FACS sorting could include abundant clonotypes that entered as contaminants from the bulk population.

This clonotype has a handful of counts. Its antigen is still unknown. The CDR3 loop spans 14 amino acids. V gave up 8 bases and J gave up 7 bases; unmatched junction bases: 10. The V gene's germline CDR1 is MGHDK and CDR2 SYGVNS. A 5'RACE template-switching step, the method used to make TCR cDNA, added a universal primer site and UMIs. TCRdb fed the 5' RACE reads into MiXCR, producing one record per CDR3 protein. The sample shows hundreds of thousands of distinct CDR3 sequences, about 4% of them seen only once. This rearrangement joins TRBV25-1 to TRBJ1-4, with 7 bases identical to TRBD1. The sample consisted of PBMCs, taken 5 days after the yellow fever booster vaccination. The sequence was collected from a young man who received the YFV17D yellow fever vaccine. CDR3 coding DNA: TGTGCCAGCGGAGGACAGGAATTGAGTGAAAAACTGTTTTTT. Protein: CASGGQELSEKLFF.